This T cell receptor (beta chain) was identified during a study of control samples from healthy donors and cancer patients. The germline CDR1 and CDR2 sequences are LNHDA and SQIVND (reference sequence). There are 13 residues in the CDR3. Trimming removed 10 bases at V and 5 bases at J, with 14 bases between. The data were produced by immunoSEQ multiplex PCR, yet TCRdb's version contains in-frame clones alone and is incomplete. The sample shows around 110,000 clones, roughly nine tenths of them seen only once. This clonotype was sampled from a woman between 50 and 59 years old with colorectal cancer. The specimen sequenced was PBMCs. This chain connects TRBV19 to TRBJ2-2, with D perhaps matching TRBD1 (5 bases). CDR3 residues: CATQQGATGELFF. CDR3 DNA: TGTGCCACCCAACAAGGGGCGACCGGGGAGCTGTTTTTT. The full variable domain, with the rest looked up from reference TRBV19 and TRBJ2-2, is DGGITQSPKYLFRKEGQNVTLSCEQNLNHDAMYWYRQDPGQGLRLIYYSQIVNDFQKGDIAEGYSVSREKKESFPLTVTSAQKNPTAFYLCATQQGATGELFFGEGSRLTVL.